One sample yielded the 3 T cell receptor beta chains listed below, sequenced in a study of cytomegalovirus exposure and HLA in healthy donors. In the PCR, 60 Vbeta and 13 Jbeta primers were used. Only in-frame clones appear in the TCRdb table, and some are missing; sequencing was by immunoSEQ multiplex PCR. The table has about 140,000 clones, roughly 80% seen once. Sequenced: PBMCs. The receptors derive from a female donor in good health and CMV-seronegative.

This clone was seen more than once but under ten times. The rearrangement links TRBV11-2 to TRBJ1-1, with unresolved D. Germline values: CDR1 SGHAT, CDR2 FQNNGV. CDR3 length: 11 residues. Trimming took off 4 bases at V and 8 bases at J, with 8 bases between the two ends. The CDR3 loop reads CASSSTIEAFF. In DNA, the CDR3 is TGTGCCAGCAGCTCGACAATAGAAGCTTTCTTT.

V and J are TRBV4-1 and TRBJ1-4; D perhaps matches TRBD1 (5 bases). The CDR3 has 15 amino acids. V was pared by 4 bases and J by 0 bases, with 9 bases between. The germline V gene has CDR1 MGHRA and CDR2 YSYEKL. The CDR3 loop is CASSPRQTTNEKLFF. DNA for the CDR3: TGCGCCAGCAGCCCGAGACAGACAACTAATGAAAAACTGTTTTTT.

The rearrangement uses TRBV6-5 and TRBJ2-5; the D gene is possibly TRBD1 (6 bases). Germline assignment: CDR1 MNHEY and CDR2 SVGAGI. V lost 4 bases and J lost 1, with 10 bases in between. The CDR3 covers 14 residues. The CDR3 is CASSWTALQETQYF. The CDR3 DNA sequence: TGTGCCAGCAGTTGGACAGCCCTCCAAGAGACCCAGTACTTC.